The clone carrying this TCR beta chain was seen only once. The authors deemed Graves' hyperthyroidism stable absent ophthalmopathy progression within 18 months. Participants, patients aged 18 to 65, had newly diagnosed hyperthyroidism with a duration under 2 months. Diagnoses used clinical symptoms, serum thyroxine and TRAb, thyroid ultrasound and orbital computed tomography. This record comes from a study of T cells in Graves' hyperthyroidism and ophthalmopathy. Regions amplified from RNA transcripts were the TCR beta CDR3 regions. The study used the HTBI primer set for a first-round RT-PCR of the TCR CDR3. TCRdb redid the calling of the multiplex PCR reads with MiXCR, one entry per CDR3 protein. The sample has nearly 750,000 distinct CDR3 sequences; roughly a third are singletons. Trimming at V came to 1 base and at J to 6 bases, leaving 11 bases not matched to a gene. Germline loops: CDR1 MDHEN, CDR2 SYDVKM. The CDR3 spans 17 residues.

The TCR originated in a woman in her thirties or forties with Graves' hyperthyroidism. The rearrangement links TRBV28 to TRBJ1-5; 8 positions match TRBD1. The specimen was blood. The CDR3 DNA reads TGTGCCAGCAGTTTATTCGGGGTCAGGGGGCGCGGTCAGCCCCAGCATTTT. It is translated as CASSLFGVRGRGQPQHF.